Included here is one T cell receptor (beta chain) sequence, with context. The data belong to a study of blood T cell repertoires in COVID-19. About the research overall: Some COVID-19 samples were acute and others convalescent; all came from the United States, Italy and Spain. PBMCs, B-cell-depleted T cells, or T cells were the source of the cDNA or gDNA that made up the material.

In the original workflow: Scientists estimated how many nucleated cells there were by amplifying reference gene primers. Using immunoSEQ multiplex PCR, the repertoire was profiled, and TCRdb retains in-frame clones only, with some absent. V, J and clone size are taken as reported in that table, and D and trimming were inferred from the DNA itself. The sample consists of 100,000 to 150,000 clones, 82% of them appearing once. Sequences were obtained from peripheral blood. The sequence derives from a woman aged 70-85 years with acute or convalescent COVID-19.

Here the CDR3 reads CASSLDVQVTGELFF. For the CDR3, the DNA is TGTGCCAGCAGCTTGGATGTACAGGTCACCGGGGAGCTGTTTTTT. The V gene is TRBV5-5, the J gene TRBJ2-2, with a possible D match to TRBD1 (5 bases). Germline CDR1 and CDR2: SGHKS and YYEKEE (reference sequence). This CDR3 contains 15 residues. V gave up 0 bases and J gave up 4 bases, with 10 bases separating them.